The next 10 T cell receptor beta chains were all read from a single sample in a study of blood T cell repertoires in COVID-19 (dated by TCRdb to 2020 to 2021). Library creation used the immunoSEQ multiplex PCR assay. Not all clones reach the TCRdb copy of this immuneACCESS table, which keeps in-frame sequences only. Checked studies attribute under half of the gap to unresolved V genes and leave the rest unexplained. The sample profile shows some 220,000 clones; around 81% of them were found once. The ten largest clones capture roughly 2.3% of the sample. Sequencing used peripheral blood. Every receptor here comes from a woman aged 55-69 years with acute or convalescent COVID-19.

This sequence joins TRBV7-2 and TRBJ1-5; 9 nucleotides line up with TRBD1. From germline, CDR1 is SGHTA and CDR2 FQGNSA. Unmatched junction bases numbered 4, after V lost 5 bases and J lost 2 bases. The CDR3 sequence is 15 residues long. Here the CDR3 reads CASSTTGGGNQPQHF. DNA of the CDR3: TGTGCCAGCAGCACTACAGGGGGCGGCAATCAGCCCCAGCATTTT. Full variable domain (outside the CDR3, taken from reference TRBV7-2 and TRBJ1-5): GAGVSQSPSNKVTEKGKDVELRCDPISGHTALYWYRQSLGQGLEFLIYFQGNSAPDKSGLPSDRFSAERTGGSVSTLTIQRTQQEDSAVYLCASSTTGGGNQPQHFGDGTRLSIL.

V and J are TRBV5-1 and TRBJ1-1; 8 bases fit TRBD1. This CDR3 has 17 amino acids. Trimming took 0 bases from V and 0 from J; bases not matched to a gene: 7. Germline V lookup: CDR1 SGHRS, CDR2 YFSETQ. CDR3 nucleotides: TGCGCCAGCAGCTTGGGATCAGGGGGCAAGTTGAACACTGAAGCTTTCTTT. As protein: CASSLGSGGKLNTEAFF.

V usage is TRBV28 and J usage is TRBJ2-2; D ambiguous. Trimming cost V 3 bases and J 2 bases, with 10 bases left between them. The germline CDR1 and CDR2 sequences are MDHEN and SYDVKM. The CDR3 has 15 residues. The CDR3 region is CASSFEEQNTGELFF. CDR3 nucleotide sequence: TGTGCCAGCAGTTTTGAGGAACAAAACACCGGGGAGCTGTTTTTT.

This clone was detected only once. V is TRBV27 and J is TRBJ2-1, with 8 nucleotides matching TRBD2. The CDR3 contains 14 residues. Per germline, CDR1 MNHEY and CDR2 SMNVEV (reference sequence). The J segment lost 7 bases and the V segment lost 4 bases, leaving 6 bases of the junction unmatched. The CDR3 DNA is TGTGCCAGCAGTTCCGGACTAGCAGGGAATGAGCAGTTCTTC. Translated, it gives CASSSGLAGNEQFF.

This chain connects TRBV5-1 to TRBJ1-4; 7 nucleotides line up with TRBD1. V was pared by 1 base and J by 12 bases, with 9 bases of the junction left unmatched. Germline CDR1 and CDR2: SGHRS and YFSETQ. This CDR3 comprises 14 residues. The CDR3 DNA reads as TGCGCCAGCAGCTTGAGGGCAGGGGGTGGAGAACTGTTTTTT. Translated: CASSLRAGGGELFF.

V usage is TRBV6-5 and J usage is TRBJ2-4, with D possibly matching TRBD2 (5 bases). Per the germline V gene, CDR1 is MNHEY and CDR2 is SVGAGI. The V end lost 7 bases, the J end lost 0 bases, and 10 bases lay between the germline ends. The CDR3 sequence is 14 residues long. DNA of the CDR3: TGTGCCAGCACCGAGGGAGTAGCCAAAAACATTCAGTACTTC. This translates into CASTEGVAKNIQYF.

The rearrangement joins TRBV2 to TRBJ1-1, with TRBD1 as a possible D gene (5 bases). Germline V gene sequence: CDR1 SNHLY, CDR2 FYNNEI. Trimming removed 7 bases at V and 3 bases at J, with 12 bases between. The CDR3 has 13 amino acids. Here the CDR3 reads CASKEGRDTEAFF. In DNA form, the CDR3 reads TGTGCCAGCAAGGAGGGGCGCGACACTGAAGCTTTCTTT.

The CDR3 DNA sequence: TGTGCCAGTACGGTAGGGGCTAGCACAGATACGCAGTATTTT. Translated: CASTVGASTDTQYF. The gene calls are TRBV19 and TRBJ2-3, with D perhaps matching TRBD1 (5 bases). CDR3 length: 14 residues. Per germline, CDR1 LNHDA and CDR2 SQIVND (reference sequence). V was shortened by 7 bases and J by 0 bases, with 11 bases between the two germline ends.

DNA of the CDR3: TGCAGCGTTGGGCGCGGGGGATACAATGAGCAGTTCTTC. It translates to CSVGRGGYNEQFF. The chain joins TRBV29-1 to TRBJ2-1; 7 bases are a match to TRBD2. Germline loops: CDR1 SQVTM, CDR2 ANQGSEA. The J segment lost 4 bases and the V segment lost 4 bases, leaving 4 bases of the junction unmatched. This CDR3 has 13 residues.

This chain connects TRBV10-3 to TRBJ1-1; tentatively, D is TRBD1 (5 bases). The CDR3 is 13 residues long. Trimming stripped 8 bases from V and 4 bases from J, with 14 bases between. The germline V gene encodes CDR1 ENHRY and CDR2 SYGVKD. CDR3 nucleotide sequence: TGTGCCATCCGCAGTCAGGGTCTCACTGAAGCTTTCTTT. The encoded protein is CAIRSQGLTEAFF.